The 8 T cell receptor beta chains in this list originate from one sample, sequenced in a study of shared clonotypes between healthy human individuals. Libraries were prepared by immunoSEQ multiplex PCR; TCRdb keeps only in-frame clonotypes and omits some of them. The sample gives a few million clones, around 93% of which show up once; about 0.36% is in the top ten. The sequencing sample was made of naive CD4+ T cells from PBMCs. Subset reported: CD45RA+ positively selected. These receptors were taken from a young man in good health. Some clones in this sample may be carry-over from other donors' samples.

The chain joins TRBV5-1 to TRBJ1-2; no definite D call. CDR1 and CDR2 (germline): SGHRS, YFSETQ. Trimming pared 5 bases from V and 8 bases from J, leaving 13 bases between. CDR3 length: 12 amino acids. The CDR3 region has the DNA TGCGCCAGCAGTTCGGTCTTGGTAGGCTACACCTTC. Encoded protein: CASSSVLVGYTF.

This clone was detected once. This is likely a read error, given that the CDR3 carries no conserved phenylalanine or tryptophan at its end. The limits of the CDR3 on the DNA are not certain, so only TCRdb's listed CDR3 is given. The rearrangement links TRBV21-1 to TRBJ2-7; TRBD1 was called by the table and not checked on the DNA. TRBV21-1 is reported as a pseudogene. The CDR3 has 12 residues if both end residues are counted. The CDR3 here is CASSKGIPTGFS.

The CDR3 DNA reads as TGTGCCAGCAGCTCCCCAGGGTATACTGAAGCTTTCTTT. Residues: CASSSPGYTEAFF. This rearrangement joins TRBV5-4 to TRBJ1-1; the D gene is possibly TRBD1 (5 bases). This CDR3 region has 13 residues. CDR1 is SGHNT, CDR2 YYREEE, per germline (reference sequence). Trimming left V 3 bases short and J 5 bases short, with 11 bases between.

The rearrangement links TRBV18 to TRBJ2-1, with D hard to call. The CDR3 covers 14 residues. Deletions cut 0 bases from V and 5 bases from J, with 8 bases between. Germline-derived CDR1 and CDR2 are KGHSH and LQKENI. The CDR3 protein is CASSPPVLDNEQFF. Here the CDR3 DNA reads TGTGCCAGCTCACCACCGGTACTCGACAATGAGCAGTTCTTC.

The chain couples TRBV30 to TRBJ1-3, with unresolved D. CDR1 is GTSNPN and CDR2 is SVGIG in the germline V gene (reference sequence). CDR3 length equals 12 residues. The V and J ends lost 5 bases and 0 bases respectively, with 5 bases between them. The CDR3 sequence: CAWGSSGNTIYF. In nucleotides, the CDR3 is TGTGCCTGGGGGAGCTCTGGAAACACCATATATTTT.

The gene calls are TRBV9 and TRBJ2-3, with TRBD2 matching 7 bases. The V segment lost 2 bases and the J segment 8 bases; nucleotides outside the gene matches: 8. Germline V CDR1 and CDR2: SGDLS, YYNGEE. The CDR3 runs 14 residues. Here the CDR3 reads CASSVESGGGTQYF. The CDR3 nucleotides are TGTGCCAGCAGCGTCGAATCGGGAGGAGGTACGCAGTATTTT.

Notes on this clone: The same CDR3 is also encoded by other DNA sequences in this sample. This sequence joins TRBV28 and TRBJ1-1; D is unresolved. The V end was cut by 3 bases, the J end by 0 bases, with 2 bases between. The length of the CDR3 is 12 residues. Germline V CDR1 and CDR2: MDHEN, SYDVKM. This chain's CDR3 is CASSLVNTEAFF. The CDR3, as DNA: TGTGCCAGCAGTTTGGTGAACACTGAAGCTTTCTTT.

This sequence joins TRBV19 and TRBJ1-5; D possibly corresponds to TRBD1 (5 bases). Germline CDR1 reads LNHDA; CDR2 reads SQIVND (reference sequence). V was clipped by 3 bases and J by 3 bases, with 15 bases between them. The CDR3 contains 16 residues. The CDR3 sequence is CASSIGLQGYNQPQHF. The CDR3 coding sequence is TGTGCCAGTAGTATTGGTCTGCAGGGATACAATCAGCCCCAGCATTTT.